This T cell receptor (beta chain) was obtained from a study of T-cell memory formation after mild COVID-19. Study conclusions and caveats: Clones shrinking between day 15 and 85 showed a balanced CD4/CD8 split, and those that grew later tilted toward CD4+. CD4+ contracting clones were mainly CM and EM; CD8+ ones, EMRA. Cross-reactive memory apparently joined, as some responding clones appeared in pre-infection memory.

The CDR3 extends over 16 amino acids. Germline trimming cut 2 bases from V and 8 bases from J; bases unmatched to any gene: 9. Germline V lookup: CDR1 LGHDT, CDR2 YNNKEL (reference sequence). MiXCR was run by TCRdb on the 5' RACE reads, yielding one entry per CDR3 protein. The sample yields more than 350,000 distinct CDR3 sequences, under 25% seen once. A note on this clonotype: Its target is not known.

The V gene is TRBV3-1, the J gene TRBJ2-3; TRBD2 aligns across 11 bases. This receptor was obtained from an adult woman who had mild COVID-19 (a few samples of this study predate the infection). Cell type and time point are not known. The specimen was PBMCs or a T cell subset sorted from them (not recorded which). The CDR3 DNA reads TGTGCCAGCAGCCAAATGCCTAGCGGGAGGAGCGGTACGCAGTATTTT. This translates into CASSQMPSGRSGTQYF.